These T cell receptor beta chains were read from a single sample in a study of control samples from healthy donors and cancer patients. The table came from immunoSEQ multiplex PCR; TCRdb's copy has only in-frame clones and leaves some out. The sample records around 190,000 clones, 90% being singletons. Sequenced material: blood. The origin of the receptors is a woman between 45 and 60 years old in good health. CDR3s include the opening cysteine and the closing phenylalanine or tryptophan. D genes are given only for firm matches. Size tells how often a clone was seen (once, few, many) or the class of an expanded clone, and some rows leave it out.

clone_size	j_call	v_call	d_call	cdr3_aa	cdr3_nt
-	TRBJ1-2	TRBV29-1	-	CSVETAYGYTF	TGCAGCGTTGAGACAGCCTATGGCTACACCTTC
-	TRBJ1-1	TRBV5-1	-	CASRLQGQGTEAFF	TGCGCCAGCAGGTTACAGGGTCAGGGGACTGAAGCTTTCTTT
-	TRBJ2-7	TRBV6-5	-	CASSQLVRSYEQYF	TGTGCCAGCAGCCAACTAGTTCGGTCCTACGAGCAGTACTTC
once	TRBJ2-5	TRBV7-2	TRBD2	CASSPRLAGGRETQYF	TGTGCCAGCAGCCCACGACTAGCGGGGGGGCGGGAGACCCAGTACTTC
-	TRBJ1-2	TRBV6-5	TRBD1	CASSRTGPYGYTF	TGTGCCAGCAGTCGGACAGGGCCCTATGGCTACACCTTC
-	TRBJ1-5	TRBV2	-	CASSDIGGGGARHF	TGTGCCAGCAGTGATATAGGGGGGGGCGGGGCCCGACATTTT
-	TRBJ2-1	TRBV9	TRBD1	CASSEMQGAVEQFF	TGTGCCAGCAGCGAAATGCAGGGGGCCGTCGAGCAGTTCTTC
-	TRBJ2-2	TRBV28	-	CASSLWGGGDTGELFF	TGTGCCAGCAGTTTATGGGGAGGCGGCGACACCGGGGAGCTGTTTTTT
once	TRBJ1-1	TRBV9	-	CASSAGGGGLMNTEAFF	TGTGCCAGCAGCGCTGGTGGAGGAGGTCTTATGAACACTGAAGCTTTCTTT
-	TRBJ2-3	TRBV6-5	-	CASTPRITDTQYF	TGTGCCAGCACCCCCCGAATCACAGATACGCAGTATTTT
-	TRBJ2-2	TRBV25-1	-	CASSEGGHSGELFF	TGTGCCAGCAGTGAAGGGGGGCACAGCGGGGAGCTGTTTTTT
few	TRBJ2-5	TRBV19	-	CASSGVSTATQYF	TGTGCCAGTAGTGGGGTCTCAACTGCGACCCAGTACTTC
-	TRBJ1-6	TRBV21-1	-	CASSMRRQGSSYNSPLHF	TGTGCCAGCAGCATGAGGAGGCAGGGAAGCTCCTATAATTCACCCCTCCACTTT
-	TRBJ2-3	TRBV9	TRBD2	CASSVVGTSGSSDTQYF	TGTGCCAGCAGCGTAGTAGGAACTAGCGGGAGCTCAGATACGCAGTATTTT
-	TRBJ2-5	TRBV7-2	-	CASSSRGRGRETQYF	TGTGCCAGCAGCTCCAGAGGCAGGGGAAGGGAGACCCAGTACTTC
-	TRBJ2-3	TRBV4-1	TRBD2	CASSHPGRAASTDTQYF	TGCGCCAGCAGCCACCCAGGGAGGGCCGCTAGCACAGATACGCAGTATTTT
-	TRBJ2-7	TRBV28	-	CASREQTVSYEQYF	TGTGCCAGCCGGGAGCAGACAGTCTCCTACGAGCAGTACTTC
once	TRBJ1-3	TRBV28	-	CASKPGGSGNTIYF	TGTGCCAGCAAACCGGGGGGCTCTGGAAACACCATATATTTT
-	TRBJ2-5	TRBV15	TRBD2	CATSRGSSGGTRETQYF	TGTGCCACCAGCAGGGGATCTAGCGGGGGGACTCGGGAGACCCAGTACTTC
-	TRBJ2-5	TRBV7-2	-	CASSGVLLETQYF	TGTGCCAGTTCCGGGGTCCTTTTAGAGACCCAGTACTTC
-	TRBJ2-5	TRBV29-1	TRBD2	CSDLLADQEAQYF	TGCAGCGACCTCCTAGCGGATCAAGAGGCCCAGTACTTC
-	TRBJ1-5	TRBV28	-	CASSPPGGARRPQHF	TGTGCCAGCAGCCCCCCCGGAGGAGCTCGGCGGCCCCAGCATTTT